This T cell receptor (beta chain) was sequenced for a study of control samples from healthy donors and cancer patients. Between the trimmed V and J ends, which lost 9 bases and 2 bases, there was a span of 14 bases. There are 15 residues in the CDR3. The germline gives CDR1 LNHDA, CDR2 SQIVND (reference sequence). Method: immunoSEQ multiplex PCR; TCRdb's copy keeps in-frame clones and lacks some. In the table there are tens of thousands of clones, 85% to 90% of which are singletons. The rearrangement joins TRBV19 to TRBJ1-6; TRBD1 is a possible D gene (5 bases). The source material was PBMCs. The TCR sequence derives from a man between 60 and 75 years old with colorectal cancer. The DNA of the CDR3 is TGTGCCAGCGGGACCCCTCGCGCCTATAATTCACCCCTCCACTTT. Encoded protein: CASGTPRAYNSPLHF.